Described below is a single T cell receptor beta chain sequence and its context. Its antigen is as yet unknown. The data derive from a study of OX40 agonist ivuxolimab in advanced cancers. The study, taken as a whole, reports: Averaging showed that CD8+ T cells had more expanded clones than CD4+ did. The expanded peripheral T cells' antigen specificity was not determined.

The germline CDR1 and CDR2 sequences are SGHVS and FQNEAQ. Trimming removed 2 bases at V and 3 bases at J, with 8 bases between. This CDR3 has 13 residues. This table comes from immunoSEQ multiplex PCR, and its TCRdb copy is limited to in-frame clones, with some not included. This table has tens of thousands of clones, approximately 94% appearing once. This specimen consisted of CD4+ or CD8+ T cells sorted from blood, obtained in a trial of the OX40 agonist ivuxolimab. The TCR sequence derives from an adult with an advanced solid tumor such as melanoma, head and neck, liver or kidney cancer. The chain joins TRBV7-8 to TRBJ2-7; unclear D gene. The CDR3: CASSLYSSYEQYF. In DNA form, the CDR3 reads TGTGCCAGCAGCTTATACTCGAGCTACGAGCAGTACTTC.